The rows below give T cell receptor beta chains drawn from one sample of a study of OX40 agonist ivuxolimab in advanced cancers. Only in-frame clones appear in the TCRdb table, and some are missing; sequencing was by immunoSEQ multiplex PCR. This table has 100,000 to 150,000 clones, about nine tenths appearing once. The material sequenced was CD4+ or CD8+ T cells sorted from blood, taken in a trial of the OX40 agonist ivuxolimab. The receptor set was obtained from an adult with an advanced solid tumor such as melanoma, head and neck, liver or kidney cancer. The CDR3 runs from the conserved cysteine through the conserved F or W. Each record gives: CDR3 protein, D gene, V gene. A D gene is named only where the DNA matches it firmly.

CDR3aa: CATQEFAGEQFF; d_gene: -; v_gene: TRBV28
CDR3aa: CASSRGQGAQGKTF; d_gene: TRBD1; v_gene: TRBV19
CDR3aa: CASSRDSVSQPQHF; d_gene: TRBD1; v_gene: TRBV2
CDR3aa: CASSPGQTHQETQYF; d_gene: -; v_gene: TRBV7-3
CDR3aa: CASRGIEAMNTEAFF; d_gene: -; v_gene: TRBV2
CDR3aa: CASSNRDRETQYF; d_gene: TRBD1; v_gene: TRBV5-1
CDR3aa: CASPHGAGGSYNEQFF; d_gene: TRBD2; v_gene: TRBV2
CDR3aa: CASSLTGGNEKLFF; d_gene: -; v_gene: TRBV11-3
CDR3aa: CASSPKTESVETQYF; d_gene: -; v_gene: TRBV18
CDR3aa: CATSRDQGAYEQYF; d_gene: TRBD1; v_gene: TRBV15
CDR3aa: CASSPGQGRTEETQYF; d_gene: TRBD1; v_gene: TRBV5-6
CDR3aa: CASSIQGTSGGYYNEQFF; d_gene: TRBD2; v_gene: TRBV19
CDR3aa: CASSPGTGDTDTQYF; d_gene: TRBD1; v_gene: TRBV18
CDR3aa: CATHRTLNYGYTF; d_gene: -; v_gene: TRBV28
CDR3aa: CASSDLFFNQPQHF; d_gene: -; v_gene: TRBV6-1
CDR3aa: CASSLHGGRSYEQYF; d_gene: -; v_gene: TRBV7-3
CDR3aa: CSVEDGLAEPQETQYF; d_gene: TRBD2; v_gene: TRBV29-1
CDR3aa: CASSLSPGNTEAFF; d_gene: -; v_gene: TRBV28
CDR3aa: CASSIDRGGNQPQHF; d_gene: TRBD1; v_gene: TRBV19
CDR3aa: CASSQDPTGTVYYEQYF; d_gene: -; v_gene: TRBV14
CDR3aa: CASILAGWGRNEQFF; d_gene: TRBD2; v_gene: TRBV27
CDR3aa: CASCGRARRNEQFF; d_gene: -; v_gene: TRBV19
CDR3aa: CASRSRTGGEAFF; d_gene: TRBD1; v_gene: TRBV19
CDR3aa: CASTQDRRAYNEQFF; d_gene: -; v_gene: TRBV7-2
CDR3aa: CASSDSGQGSTGELFF; d_gene: TRBD1; v_gene: TRBV6-4
CDR3aa: CAIMGYSGYTF; d_gene: -; v_gene: TRBV28
CDR3aa: CASSLDRFYGYTF; d_gene: TRBD1; v_gene: TRBV11-3
CDR3aa: CASSQNILQGGGYTF; d_gene: TRBD1; v_gene: TRBV19
CDR3aa: CASTSTSGSGETQYF; d_gene: TRBD2; v_gene: TRBV2
CDR3aa: CSAARSNEQYF; d_gene: -; v_gene: TRBV20-1
CDR3aa: CASSLGWAGVVNIQYF; d_gene: -; v_gene: TRBV5-6
CDR3aa: CASSPGTSGSAGELFF; d_gene: TRBD2; v_gene: TRBV6-6
CDR3aa: CASSNPPNEQFF; d_gene: -; v_gene: TRBV28
CDR3aa: CASRDRVLGYEQYF; d_gene: TRBD1; v_gene: TRBV2
CDR3aa: CASSLIGLAGGPSYEQYF; d_gene: TRBD2; v_gene: TRBV11-2
CDR3aa: CASHRIDYNEQFF; d_gene: -; v_gene: TRBV6-5
CDR3aa: CASSRDRRTEAFF; d_gene: -; v_gene: TRBV11-3
CDR3aa: CASSRTGGPTGELFF; d_gene: TRBD1; v_gene: TRBV6-1
CDR3aa: CASSLVLAGANEQFF; d_gene: TRBD2; v_gene: TRBV5-1
CDR3aa: CASSLGTGNYGYTF; d_gene: -; v_gene: TRBV5-1
CDR3aa: CASTLGQGRGNTIYF; d_gene: TRBD1; v_gene: TRBV6-5
CDR3aa: CASSPIGALYEQYF; d_gene: -; v_gene: TRBV6-5
CDR3aa: CASSGLGLAAYNEQFF; d_gene: TRBD2; v_gene: TRBV7-9
CDR3aa: CASRTAAGGLHYEQYF; d_gene: TRBD2; v_gene: TRBV28
CDR3aa: CASSPRLAGVETQYF; d_gene: TRBD2; v_gene: TRBV5-4
CDR3aa: CATAQETQYF; d_gene: -; v_gene: TRBV2
CDR3aa: CASRGPGQQETQYF; d_gene: TRBD1; v_gene: TRBV5-1
CDR3aa: CASSPRTAYEAFF; d_gene: -; v_gene: TRBV27
CDR3aa: CASSVDRARTEAFF; d_gene: TRBD1; v_gene: TRBV19
CDR3aa: CASTPDPGETQYF; d_gene: -; v_gene: TRBV19
CDR3aa: CASGLDRGLSYEQYF; d_gene: TRBD1; v_gene: TRBV12-5
CDR3aa: CASRSRTGGNRGTMEQFF; d_gene: TRBD1; v_gene: TRBV19
CDR3aa: CVSSLVATPGNEQFF; d_gene: -; v_gene: TRBV5-1
CDR3aa: CASSYESGSSYNEQFF; d_gene: TRBD2; v_gene: TRBV11-3
CDR3aa: CASSQEVPRDYEQYF; d_gene: -; v_gene: TRBV14